The present TCR beta chain was sequenced within a study of CD8+ T cells in alopecia areata. Findings of the study overall: The treated group had a single nonresponder, limiting CD8+ expansion-response conclusions.

Treatment noted: oral pan-JAK inhibitor, 5-10 mg twice daily. Note on this clone: Its cognate antigen is unknown.

This CDR3 is 12 amino acids long. The germline V gene encodes CDR1 MDHEN and CDR2 SYDVKM. V dropped 6 bases and J dropped 7 bases, with 9 bases sitting between them. Investigators isolated RNA and reverse transcribed it into cDNA to act as the sequencing template. Profiling relied on immunoSEQ multiplex PCR, and the TCRdb table lists in-frame clones only, not all of them. The sample yields 150,000 to 250,000 clones, roughly 60% seen once. This rearrangement joins TRBV28 to TRBJ1-4, with D unclear. Here the sequenced sample was CD4+ T cells sorted from blood, taken at week 24, from a patient treated with tofacitinib. The source of this sequence is a human donor with alopecia areata. DNA for the CDR3: TGTGCCAGCAGCACCACCCGTGAAAAACTGTTTTTT. This gives the protein CASSTTREKLFF.